The 30 T cell receptor beta chains below come from one sample, sequenced in a study of blood T cell repertoires in COVID-19. Here immunoSEQ multiplex PCR was the method, and the copy in TCRdb shows in-frame clones only, minus some. The data show 200,000 to 250,000 clones, 65% to 90% seen once. The sequenced sample was PBMCs or T cells enriched from blood (not recorded which). All receptors derive from a woman aged 25 to 39 who had been exposed to COVID-19.

The chain recombines TRBV7-3 with TRBJ2-7; 10 nucleotides align to TRBD1. The J segment lost 5 bases and the V segment lost 2 bases, leaving 6 bases of the junction unmatched. CDR1 is SGHTA, CDR2 FQGTGA, per germline. The CDR3 has 15 residues. The CDR3 protein is CASSLGDRGDHEQYF. The CDR3 DNA is TGTGCCAGCAGCTTAGGGGACAGGGGTGACCACGAGCAGTACTTC.

This sequence joins TRBV5-1 and TRBJ1-2; 9 positions agree with TRBD1. V was clipped by 4 bases and J by 8 bases; unmatched bases: 9. CDR1 and CDR2 from the germline V gene are SGHRS and YFSETQ. The CDR3 sequence is 14 residues long. CDR3 sequence reads: CASSPPGTGLGYTF. CDR3 DNA sequence: TGCGCCAGCAGCCCGCCAGGGACAGGGTTAGGCTACACCTTC.

This chain links TRBV9 with TRBJ2-7; 7 bases are a match to TRBD1. CDR3 length: 13 residues. V shed 2 bases and J 9 bases; nucleotides not matched to a gene: 8. Germline V lookup: CDR1 SGDLS, CDR2 YYNGEE. Written as DNA, the CDR3 is TGTGCCAGCAGCGTGGGGACAGCCCACGGGCAGTACTTC. This gives the protein CASSVGTAHGQYF.

The rearrangement uses TRBV12-2 and TRBJ1-5; TRBD1, as called in the table, went unchecked against the DNA. TRBV12-2 is listed as a pseudogene. CDR3 size: 15 residues. The CDR3 loop is CASRLVVQGYQPQHF. Written as DNA, the CDR3 is TGTGCAAGTCGCTTAGTCGTCCAGGGATATCAGCCCCAGCATTTT.

V and J are TRBV27 and TRBJ1-3; D is unresolved. There are 14 residues in the CDR3. Trimming took 0 bases from V and 4 from J, leaving 7 bases between them. Germline CDR1 and CDR2: MNHEY and SMNVEV (reference sequence). The CDR3 sequence: CASSLSAEGNTIYF. Here the CDR3 DNA reads TGTGCCAGCAGTTTATCGGCAGAAGGAAACACCATATATTTT.

The chain employs TRBV3-1 (or the pseudogene TRBV3-2) and TRBJ2-7; 8 bases are a match to TRBD2. The germline gives CDR1 LGHDT, CDR2 YNNKEL (reference sequence). The CDR3 runs 18 residues. Trimming at V came to 4 bases and at J to 0 bases, leaving 14 bases not matched to a gene. This chain's CDR3 is CASSRPVGGGKSSYEQYF. The CDR3 DNA reads as TGTGCCAGCAGCCGCCCGGTGGGCGGGGGGAAAAGCTCCTACGAGCAGTACTTC.

The rearrangement uses TRBV11-2 and TRBJ2-3; 11 bases align to TRBD2. The CDR3 consists of 16 residues. Per the germline V gene, CDR1 is SGHAT and CDR2 is FQNNGV. The V and J ends lost 1 base and 2 bases, in that order; junction bases with no gene match: 2. The CDR3 sequence: CASSLGLAGITDTQYF. The CDR3 DNA is TGTGCCAGCAGCTTAGGACTAGCGGGGATCACAGATACGCAGTATTTT. Variable domain in full (rest from reference TRBV11-2 and TRBJ2-3): EAGVAQSPRYKIIEKRQSVAFWCNPISGHATLYWYQQILGQGPKLLIQFQNNGVVDDSQLPKDRFSAERLKGVDSTLKIQPAKLEDSAVYLCASSLGLAGITDTQYFGPGTRLTVL.

This chain uses TRBV6-6 with TRBJ1-5, with TRBD1 identical over 7 bases. Germline V lookup: CDR1 MNHNY, CDR2 SVGAGI (reference sequence). The CDR3 runs 16 residues. With 2 bases clipped from V and 7 bases from J, the junction kept 11 bases outside the gene matches. The CDR3 nucleotides are TGTGCCAGCAGTTACGTTTCGACAGGGTTTTTCCAGCCCCAGCATTTT. Residues: CASSYVSTGFFQPQHF.

The CDR3 region is CSASFLGQGAGSNQPQHF. CDR3 in DNA: TGCAGTGCTAGTTTTTTGGGACAGGGGGCAGGAAGCAATCAGCCCCAGCATTTT. The gene calls are TRBV20-1 and TRBJ1-5, with 12 nucleotides matching TRBD1. CDR3 length: 18 amino acids. With 3 bases clipped from V and 1 base from J, the junction kept 10 bases outside the gene matches. The germline V gene has CDR1 DFQATT and CDR2 SNEGSKA (reference sequence).

The gene calls are TRBV10-3 and TRBJ1-1; D may be TRBD1 (6 bases). The CDR3 contains 12 residues. CDR1 and CDR2 from the germline V gene are ENHRY and SYGVKD. V was shortened by 3 bases and J by 7 bases, with 9 bases between the two germline ends. In DNA, the CDR3 is TGTGCCATCAGTGAAGGGGGTAATGAAGCTTTCTTT. This sequence encodes CAISEGGNEAFF.

This sequence joins TRBV5-5 and TRBJ1-1, with TRBD1 identical over 8 bases. In germline, CDR1 is SGHKS, CDR2 YYEKEE (reference sequence). Trimming took 4 bases from V and 2 from J; bases not matched to a gene: 10. The CDR3 spans 16 residues. The CDR3 reads CASSISPGQANTEAFF. The CDR3 DNA is TGTGCCAGCAGCATAAGCCCGGGACAGGCCAACACTGAAGCTTTCTTT.

The rearrangement joins TRBV7-6 to TRBJ1-6; 7 nucleotides line up with TRBD1. Germline-derived CDR1 and CDR2 are SGHVS and FNYEAQ. The CDR3 is 15 residues long. Losses at the gene ends were 5 bases for V and 4 bases for J; bases not matched to a gene: 5. The CDR3 loop is CASSIGTDYNSPLHF. As DNA, the CDR3 is TGTGCCAGCAGCATCGGGACAGATTATAATTCACCCCTCCACTTT.

This chain uses TRBV11-3 with TRBJ2-2; the D gene is possibly TRBD1 (6 bases). Germline V CDR1 and CDR2: SGHNT, YENEEA. Trimming removed 2 bases from V and 1 base from J, with 8 bases in between. The CDR3 is 15 residues long. The CDR3 protein is CASSLQGQNTGELFF. Written as DNA, the CDR3 is TGTGCCAGCAGCTTACAGGGGCAGAACACCGGGGAGCTGTTTTTT.

The chain couples TRBV11-1 to TRBJ2-1, with D possibly matching TRBD1 (5 bases). Trimming took off 1 base at V and 9 bases at J, with 13 bases between the two ends. The CDR3 extends over 14 amino acids. The V gene's germline CDR1 is SGHAT and CDR2 FQDESV (reference sequence). The CDR3 here is CASSLDPGSGEQFF. DNA of the CDR3: TGTGCCAGCAGCTTAGATCCAGGGTCGGGTGAGCAGTTCTTC.

This clone turned up a few times. The V gene is TRBV3-1 (or the pseudogene TRBV3-2), the J gene TRBJ1-1, with unresolved D. V was trimmed by 1 base and J by 0 bases, leaving 15 bases between them. This CDR3 region has 17 residues. CDR1 and CDR2 from the germline V gene are LGHDT and YNNKEL (reference sequence). The CDR3 loop reads CASSQGYREGVNTEAFF. CDR3 sequence (DNA): TGTGCCAGCAGCCAAGGGTACCGGGAAGGTGTGAACACTGAAGCTTTCTTT.

CDR3 region: CASSPTGRTDTQYF. The CDR3 bases are TGTGCCAGCTCACCGACAGGACGCACAGATACGCAGTATTTT. This chain joins TRBV18 and TRBJ2-3; D possibly corresponds to TRBD1 (6 bases). Germline V CDR1 and CDR2: KGHSH, LQKENI. Trimming removed 3 bases at V and 1 base at J, with 8 bases between. The CDR3 sequence is 14 residues long.

V and J are TRBV3-1 (or the pseudogene TRBV3-2) and TRBJ2-3; D is perhaps TRBD2 (7 bases). This CDR3 region has 15 residues. CDR1 LGHDT and CDR2 YNNKEL come from the germline V gene (reference sequence). V was cut by 4 bases and J by 3 bases, with 14 bases left in between. CDR3 loop: CASSPRGAGTDTQYF. CDR3 nucleotide sequence: TGTGCCAGCAGCCCTCGGGGGGCGGGAACAGATACGCAGTATTTT.

The V call is TRBV30, the J call TRBJ1-5; D remains unclear. V lost 1 base and J 7 bases, leaving 14 bases between the germline ends. The CDR3 runs to 14 residues. Germline CDR1 reads GTSNPN; CDR2 reads SVGIG (reference sequence). The CDR3 loop reads CAWSGSTGKQPQHF. The CDR3 region has the DNA TGTGCCTGGAGTGGGTCAACGGGGAAACAGCCCCAGCATTTT.

The chain links TRBV19 to TRBJ1-5; possibly TRBD1 for D (6 bases). In germline, CDR1 is LNHDA, CDR2 SQIVND (reference sequence). The V end lost 4 bases, the J end lost 2 bases, and 15 bases lay between the germline ends. The CDR3 length is 16 residues. CDR3 bases: TGTGCCAGTAGTAACACAGGGCTGAATGGCAATCAGCCCCAGCATTTT. It translates to CASSNTGLNGNQPQHF.

The rearrangement uses TRBV30 and TRBJ1-2; possibly TRBD1 for D (6 bases). V was shortened by 2 bases and J by 4 bases, with 11 bases between the two germline ends. Germline-derived CDR1 and CDR2 are GTSNPN and SVGIG (reference sequence). The CDR3 extends over 13 amino acids. CDR3: CAWSPGRGYGYTF. In DNA form, the CDR3 reads TGTGCCTGGAGTCCCGGCAGGGGCTATGGCTACACCTTC.

This chain uses TRBV11-2 with TRBJ1-2; D is perhaps TRBD1 (6 bases). The CDR3 runs to 13 residues. Trimming left V 5 bases short and J 8 bases short, with 15 bases between. From germline, CDR1 is SGHAT and CDR2 FQNNGV. The CDR3: CASSRDNIWGYTF. The CDR3 nucleotides are TGTGCCAGCAGCCGGGACAACATCTGGGGCTACACCTTC.

The CDR3 sequence: CASSSTSGTANTGELFF. Written as DNA, the CDR3 is TGTGCCAGCAGCTCCACCTCCGGGACAGCGAACACCGGGGAGCTGTTTTTT. V is TRBV7-8 and J is TRBJ2-2; 7 bases fit TRBD1. V was clipped by 4 bases and J by 0 bases; unmatched bases: 8. The CDR3 consists of 17 residues. CDR1 is SGHVS, CDR2 FQNEAQ, per germline. The full variable domain, in which reference TRBV7-8 and TRBJ2-2 provide the parts outside the CDR3, is GAGVSQSPRYKVAKRGQDVALRCDPISGHVSLFWYQQALGQGPEFLTYFQNEAQLDKSGLPSDRFFAERPEGSVSTLKIQRTQQEDSAVYLCASSSTSGTANTGELFFGEGSRLTVL.

The rearrangement joins TRBV6-5 to TRBJ2-1, with 11 nucleotides matching TRBD1. The V gene's germline CDR1 is MNHEY and CDR2 SVGAGI. After removal of 8 bases from V and 4 bases from J, the junction contained 4 bases not matched to a gene. This CDR3 contains 14 residues. The CDR3 region is CASVDRGLYNEQFF. The CDR3 coding sequence is TGTGCCAGCGTGGACAGGGGGCTGTACAATGAGCAGTTCTTC.

As concerns this clone: The identical CDR3 is also encoded by other nucleotide sequences in the sample. V and J are TRBV12-5 and TRBJ1-1; D is possibly TRBD1 (6 bases). V lost 5 bases and J lost 5, with 15 bases in between. This CDR3 spans 14 amino acids. Germline V gene data show CDR1 as LGHNT and CDR2 as FRNRAP. CDR3 sequence reads: CASGPGGPGTEAFF. The CDR3 nucleotides read TGTGCTAGTGGTCCGGGGGGGCCGGGGACTGAAGCTTTCTTT. Complete variable domain (other parts from reference TRBV12-5 and TRBJ1-1): DARVTQTPRHKVTEMGQEVTMRCQPILGHNTVFWYRQTMMQGLELLAYFRNRAPLDDSGMPKDRFSAEMPDATLATLKIQPSEPRDSAVYFCASGPGGPGTEAFFGQGTRLTVV.

This clone was counted a single time. The chain carries TRBV19 and TRBJ1-2, with TRBD1 identical over 12 bases. Trimming took 7 bases from V and 5 from J; bases not matched to a gene: 11. The CDR3 is 16 residues long. Germline V lookup: CDR1 LNHDA, CDR2 SQIVND (reference sequence). In DNA, the CDR3 is TGTGCCAGTAAAGGGATAGGGGACAGGGGGCTTTATGGCTACACCTTC. Translating gives CASKGIGDRGLYGYTF.

The chain uses TRBV5-6 and TRBJ1-4; 7 bases agree with TRBD1. This CDR3 is 15 amino acids long. Germline CDR1 reads SGHDT; CDR2 reads YYEEEE. Trimming cost V 0 bases and J 7 bases; bases outside gene matches: 6. CDR3 nucleotides: TGTGCCAGCAGCTTGGTCGCGCAGGGGGGTGAAAAACTGTTTTTT. Amino acids: CASSLVAQGGEKLFF. Drawing the rest from reference TRBV5-6 and TRBJ1-4, the complete variable domain is DAGVTQSPTHLIKTRGQQVTLRCSPKSGHDTVSWYQQALGQGPQFIFQYYEEEERQRGNFPDRFSGHQFPNYSSELNVNALLLGDSALYLCASSLVAQGGEKLFFGSGTQLSVL.

V is TRBV2 and J is TRBJ2-1; TRBD2 matches 11 bases. The CDR3 has 15 amino acids. CDR1 is SNHLY and CDR2 is FYNNEI in the germline V gene. Losses at the gene ends were 6 bases for V and 8 bases for J; bases not matched to a gene: 9. The CDR3 sequence: CASRKTSGAFDEQFF. CDR3 coding DNA: TGTGCCAGCAGGAAGACTAGCGGGGCTTTCGATGAGCAGTTCTTC.

V is TRBV7-2 and J is TRBJ2-7; the match to TRBD2 covers 7 bases. Germline loops: CDR1 SGHTA, CDR2 FQGNSA. The CDR3 consists of 15 residues. V lost 2 bases, J lost 9 bases, and 13 bases stayed unmatched. The CDR3 region is CASSLWSAAGRGQYF. CDR3 coding DNA: TGTGCCAGCAGCTTATGGTCCGCGGCGGGGAGGGGGCAGTACTTC.

This clone has just a few counts. The chain joins TRBV29-1 to TRBJ1-2; the D is unclear. The CDR3 extends over 12 amino acids. V was cut by 2 bases and J by 4 bases, with 8 bases left in between. Germline lookup yields CDR1 SQVTM and CDR2 ANQGSEA. The DNA of the CDR3 is TGCAGCGTTGAAAGGAGACCCTATGGCTACACCTTC. It yields the protein CSVERRPYGYTF.

The gene calls are TRBV7-8 and TRBJ2-1, with 11 positions matching TRBD2. The CDR3 loop spans 17 amino acids. The germline gives CDR1 SGHVS, CDR2 FQNEAQ. The V gene end was trimmed by 1 base and the J gene end by 5 bases; junction bases not matched to a gene: 7. The CDR3 region has the DNA TGTGCCAGCAGCTTAGGCCCGACTAGCGGGGCCCACAATGAGCAGTTCTTC. This gives the protein CASSLGPTSGAHNEQFF.